The 25 T cell receptor beta chains below come from one sample, sequenced in a study of CD8+ T cells in alopecia areata. This sample's treatment: oral pan-JAK inhibitor, 5-10 mg twice daily. After isolation, RNA underwent reverse transcription to generate cDNA as the sequencing template. Using immunoSEQ multiplex PCR, the repertoire was profiled, and TCRdb retains in-frame clones only, with some absent. The sample consists of under 200,000 clones, about 60% of them appearing once. The starting material was CD4+ T cells sorted from blood, obtained at week 24, from a patient treated with tofacitinib. Receptors were obtained from a human donor with alopecia areata.

This rearrangement joins TRBV2 to TRBJ2-1; unclear D gene. Trimming took off 7 bases at V and 6 bases at J, with 7 bases between the two ends. The CDR3 consists of 11 residues. Per the germline V gene, CDR1 is SNHLY and CDR2 is FYNNEI. This chain's CDR3 is CASTLSNEQFF. Here the CDR3 DNA reads TGTGCCAGCACCCTCAGCAATGAGCAGTTCTTC.

The chain employs TRBV4-2 and TRBJ2-1, with 7 bases lining up with TRBD2. Germline CDR1 reads LGHNA; CDR2 reads YNFKEQ. V was pared by 1 base and J by 10 bases, with 13 bases of the junction left unmatched. The CDR3 contains 16 residues. CDR3: CASSQGGTNLWLEQFF. CDR3 nucleotide sequence: TGTGCCAGCAGCCAAGGGGGGACTAACCTCTGGTTGGAGCAGTTCTTC.

There are a few counts of this clone. The V and J genes are TRBV7-9 and TRBJ1-5, with D possibly matching TRBD1 (5 bases). Deletions cut 5 bases from V and 2 bases from J, with 10 bases between. Germline V CDR1 and CDR2: SEHNR, FQNEAQ (reference sequence). The CDR3 spans 14 residues. DNA for the CDR3: TGTGCCAGCAGCGGGGACGTTGGCAATCAGCCCCAGCATTTT. Translation: CASSGDVGNQPQHF.

The chain links TRBV5-1 to TRBJ2-1, with a weak D call TRBD1 (6 bases). Between the trimmed V and J ends, which lost 7 bases and 1 base, there was a span of 12 bases. This CDR3 region has 14 residues. The germline V gene encodes CDR1 SGHRS and CDR2 YFSETQ. CDR3 amino acids: CASHRVGSYNEQFF. Written as DNA, the CDR3 is TGCGCCAGCCACAGGGTGGGGTCCTACAATGAGCAGTTCTTC.

The chain uses TRBV29-1 and TRBJ2-3; D may be TRBD1 or TRBD2 (5 bases each). The CDR3 is 12 residues long. The ends were cut back, 6 bases at V and 14 bases at J, with 21 bases in the middle. From germline, CDR1 is SQVTM and CDR2 ANQGSEA. The CDR3 spells CSVGISGTRWYF. Here the CDR3 DNA reads TGCAGCGTGGGGATCTCCGGGACCCGATGGTATTTT.

CDR3 bases: TGTGCCAGCAGTTACGGTCGTGCTCTGGGGACCCAGTACTTC. This codes for CASSYGRALGTQYF. The V gene is TRBV6-5, the J gene TRBJ2-5, with unresolved D. The CDR3 sequence is 14 residues long. In germline, CDR1 is MNHEY, CDR2 SVGAGI. V gave up 2 bases and J gave up 7 bases, with 14 bases separating them.

The chain joins TRBV2 to TRBJ2-3; no clear D gene. The germline V and J ends were trimmed by 1 base and 0 bases, with 20 bases remaining between them. Germline CDR1 and CDR2: SNHLY and FYNNEI. The CDR3 has 19 amino acids. Here the CDR3 DNA reads TGTGCCAGCAGTGAAGGCCGGGCTAGGAGTGTTACCAGCACAGATACGCAGTATTTT. Translating it yields CASSEGRARSVTSTDTQYF.

This clone was seen more than once but under ten times. The chain employs TRBV5-3 and TRBJ1-6, with no clear D. TRBV5-3 is identified as an open reading frame with a role that is uncertain. Trimming shortened V by 7 bases and J by 12 bases, and 26 bases separated the two germline ends. This CDR3 spans 16 amino acids. CDR3 nucleotide sequence: TGTGCCAGATTGGCCCGGGTACTGGAGAACTCGGGACCCCTCCACTTT. Translated: CARLARVLENSGPLHF.

The chain links TRBV5-1 to TRBJ1-6; D ambiguous. Germline CDR1 SGHRS, CDR2 YFSETQ. Trimming left V 0 bases short and J 1 base short, with 2 bases between. CDR3 length equals 14 residues. CDR3 coding DNA: TGCGCCAGCAGCTTGGAGTCCTATAATTCACCCCTCCACTTT. This encodes CASSLESYNSPLHF.

To note about this clone: The germline gene is not matched at one end of the junction; a read error may be the cause. The genes are TRBV5-1 and TRBJ1-3, with D hard to call. Germline lookup yields CDR1 SGHRS and CDR2 YFSETQ. This CDR3 is built from 13 residues. CDR3 sequence: CASSKSGVDTIYF. The CDR3 DNA sequence: TGTGCCAGCAGCAAGAGTGGAGTGGACACCATATATTTT.

This clone was observed a handful of times. The V call is TRBV29-1, the J call TRBJ2-7; the match to TRBD1 covers 11 bases. The CDR3 spans 14 residues. With V trimmed by 4 bases and J by 5 bases, 7 bases remained unmatched. Germline CDR1 SQVTM, CDR2 ANQGSEA. The CDR3 DNA is TGCAGCGTTGGGGAAAGGGACAGGGGGAACGAGCAGTACTTC. This codes for CSVGERDRGNEQYF.

This clone was observed a few times. The chain joins TRBV10-3 to TRBJ2-1, with D hard to call. This CDR3 has 12 amino acids. Germline loops: CDR1 ENHRY, CDR2 SYGVKD. V lost 2 bases and J 7 bases, leaving 6 bases between the germline ends. The CDR3 DNA reads TGTGCCATCAGTGAGACACCTAATGAGCAGTTCTTC. It codes for CAISETPNEQFF.

The chain uses TRBV18 and TRBJ1-1, with 8 nucleotides matching TRBD1. The CDR3 contains 15 residues. J lost 0 bases, V lost 4 bases, and 4 bases had no gene match. CDR1 is KGHSH and CDR2 is LQKENI in the germline V gene. The chain's CDR3 is CASSRQGSMNTEAFF. CDR3 bases: TGTGCCAGCTCACGACAGGGGTCCATGAACACTGAAGCTTTCTTT. The complete variable domain, with remaining parts taken from reference TRBV18 and TRBJ1-1, reads NAGVMQNPRHLVRRRGQEARLRCSPMKGHSHVYWYRQLPEEGLKFMVYLQKENIIDESGMPKERFSAEFPKEGPSILRIQQVVRGDSAAYFCASSRQGSMNTEAFFGQGTRLTVV.

This clone has more than one count but fewer than ten. This sequence joins TRBV28 and TRBJ2-7; D call uncertain. V was cut by 7 bases and J by 6 bases, with 10 bases left in between. The CDR3 is made up of 11 amino acids. Germline V lookup: CDR1 MDHEN, CDR2 SYDVKM. In nucleotides, the CDR3 is TGTGCCAGCACTTATAGGGCCGAGCAGTACTTC. It specifies CASTYRAEQYF.

The chain recombines TRBV5-6 with TRBJ1-1, with 10 bases matching TRBD1. The CDR3 length is 15 residues. With 5 bases clipped from V and 4 bases from J, the junction kept 8 bases outside the gene matches. Per the germline V gene, CDR1 is SGHDT and CDR2 is YYEEEE. This chain's CDR3 is CASRLGQGSVTEAFF. The CDR3 region has the DNA TGTGCCAGCAGGCTGGGACAGGGGTCTGTCACTGAAGCTTTCTTT.

This rearrangement joins TRBV28 to TRBJ1-1, with TRBD1 as a possible D gene (5 bases). This CDR3 is built from 14 residues. V was trimmed by 2 bases and J by 7 bases, leaving 14 bases between them. The germline V gene has CDR1 MDHEN and CDR2 SYDVKM. The CDR3 region is CASSLPVRGGEAFF. The CDR3 bases are TGTGCCAGCAGTTTACCCGTACGGGGGGGTGAAGCTTTCTTT.

The chain is built from TRBV15 and TRBJ1-4; tentatively, D is TRBD1 (5 bases). Trimming took off 8 bases at V and 14 bases at J, with 21 bases between the two ends. The CDR3 totals 13 residues. Germline CDR1 LNHNV, CDR2 YYDKDF (reference sequence). The CDR3 protein is CATSGGPRVRLFF. CDR3 nucleotide sequence: TGTGCCACCTCCGGGGGTCCTCGAGTTAGGCTGTTTTTT.

The V gene is TRBV29-1, the J gene TRBJ1-1; possibly TRBD1 for D (5 bases). Germline values: CDR1 SQVTM, CDR2 ANQGSEA. Trimming took 0 bases from V and 11 from J, leaving 13 bases between them. The CDR3 sequence is 12 residues long. CDR3 coding DNA: TGCAGCGTTGAAGAGTCCAGGGTAGGTGCTTTCTTT. It specifies CSVEESRVGAFF.

The CDR3 DNA reads TGCAGCGTTGCCGGGCAGGGCAATCAGCCCCAGCATTTT. As protein: CSVAGQGNQPQHF. The V call is TRBV29-1, the J call TRBJ1-5; no reliable D call. The CDR3 sequence is 13 residues long. Trimming took off 4 bases at V and 2 bases at J, with 9 bases between the two ends. Germline CDR1 reads SQVTM; CDR2 reads ANQGSEA.

This clone was observed a handful of times. The rearrangement joins TRBV6-5 to TRBJ1-5, with D possibly matching TRBD1 (6 bases). Germline V lookup: CDR1 MNHEY, CDR2 SVGAGI. Trimming left V 6 bases short and J 4 bases short, with 16 bases between. The CDR3 is 15 amino acids. CDR3 DNA: TGTGCCAGCAGAAACAGGGACACTGGGAATCAGCCCCAGCATTTT. This codes for CASRNRDTGNQPQHF.

The chain links TRBV6-5 to TRBJ1-1; D gene unclear. The CDR3 extends over 13 amino acids. Trimming took 5 bases from V and 1 from J, leaving 8 bases between them. The germline gives CDR1 MNHEY, CDR2 SVGAGI. The CDR3 region is CASSEKGNTEAFF. Here the CDR3 DNA reads TGTGCCAGCAGTGAGAAAGGGAACACTGAAGCTTTCTTT.

J is TRBJ1-1 and V is TRBV6-6, with 10 nucleotides matching TRBD1. V gave up 4 bases and J gave up 1 base; unmatched junction bases: 0. The CDR3 is 14 residues long. The V gene's germline CDR1 is MNHNY and CDR2 SVGAGI (reference sequence). In DNA form, the CDR3 reads TGTGCCAGCAGTTGGGACAGGGGGAACACTGAAGCTTTCTTT. Translation: CASSWDRGNTEAFF.

The rearrangement links TRBV15 to TRBJ1-2; D is ambiguous. This CDR3 comprises 14 residues. V lost 0 bases and J 8 bases, leaving 13 bases between the germline ends. Germline values: CDR1 LNHNV, CDR2 YYDKDF (reference sequence). This chain's CDR3 is CATSRDSPLWGYTF. The CDR3 DNA sequence: TGTGCCACCAGCAGAGATAGCCCTCTTTGGGGCTACACCTTC.

J is TRBJ2-2 and V is TRBV5-1; 10 positions agree with TRBD1. The CDR3 sequence is 14 residues long. The trim removed 7 bases at V and 7 bases at J, leaving 7 bases unmatched. The germline gives CDR1 SGHRS, CDR2 YFSETQ. The CDR3 sequence is CASARDRGGGELFF. The CDR3 nucleotides are TGCGCCAGCGCGAGGGACAGGGGAGGCGGGGAGCTGTTTTTT.

The chain joins TRBV11-3 to TRBJ2-5; D is unclear. The CDR3 sequence is 15 residues long. From germline, CDR1 is SGHNT and CDR2 YENEEA. V shed 1 base and J shed 4 bases, with 13 bases lying between them. The CDR3 DNA reads as TGTGCCAGCAGCTTAGGATTGGGGTCTGGAGAGACCCAGTACTTC. Protein sequence: CASSLGLGSGETQYF.